Listed here is a single TCR beta chain. Antigen: not known. The entry originates in a study of T cell responses to AZD1222 COVID-19 vaccine. Study-level findings and limits: Reports say nearly half of spike-specific TCRs go after unmutated variant regions. Donors, mostly white British, included more females; clonal diversity was possibly underestimated. Two doses of AZD1222 preceded a rise in Spike-specific TCR breadth and depth.

V shed 7 bases and J shed 11 bases, with 14 bases lying between them. Germline V gives CDR1 MDHEN, CDR2 SYDVKM. This CDR3 contains 11 residues. The repertoire was sequenced with immunoSEQ multiplex PCR; TCRdb's copy has only in-frame clones and lacks some. The table has approximately 100,000 clones, 90% to 95% seen once. The sample consisted of peripheral blood, taken on day 0 of AZD1222 vaccination. This sequence originates from an adult in good health. The chain employs TRBV28 and TRBJ1-1, with D perhaps TRBD1 (5 bases). DNA for the CDR3: TGTGCCAGCAAGTGGGCAGGGTGGGCTTTCTTT. Its protein is CASKWAGWAFF. Full variable domain (missing parts from reference TRBV28 and TRBJ1-1): DVKVTQSSRYLVKRTGEKVFLECVQDMDHENMFWYRQDPGLGLRLIYFSYDVKMKEKGDIPEGYSVSREKKERFSLILESASTNQTSMYLCASKWAGWAFFGQGTRLTVV.